A single sample is the source of the 17 T cell receptor beta chains below, sequenced in a study of shared clonotypes between healthy human individuals. Produced via immunoSEQ multiplex PCR; TCRdb's table is partial and in-frame only. The top ten hold around 0.13% of the sample, which has a few million clones, approximately 96% seen once. Sequenced: naive CD4+ T cells sorted from blood. Subset in this sample: CD45RA+ positively selected. The receptors were gathered from a man between 18 and 29 years old in good health.

This rearrangement joins TRBV11-3 to TRBJ2-1, with 12 bases aligning to TRBD2. Germline V gene sequence: CDR1 SGHNT, CDR2 YENEEA. V shed 5 bases, J shed 5 bases, and the junction held 10 bases outside the gene matches. The CDR3 is 17 residues long. CDR3 sequence (DNA): TGTGCCAGCAGCGCCCGGACTAGCGGGGTTCTCCACAATGAGCAGTTCTTC. Its protein is CASSARTSGVLHNEQFF.

V usage is TRBV14 and J usage is TRBJ2-3; 12 nucleotides align to TRBD2. V was pared by 6 bases and J by 7 bases, with 11 bases of the junction left unmatched. The CDR3 is 16 residues long. Germline lookup yields CDR1 SGHDN and CDR2 FVKESK. The CDR3 spells CASRPTSGGSLNTQYF. The CDR3 DNA is TGTGCCAGCAGGCCAACTAGCGGGGGGAGCTTAAATACGCAGTATTTT.

The chain joins TRBV28 to TRBJ1-3; the D gene is possibly TRBD1 (6 bases). Per germline, CDR1 MDHEN and CDR2 SYDVKM. The CDR3 is made up of 15 amino acids. The V and J ends lost 6 bases and 4 bases respectively, with 16 bases between them. The CDR3 nucleotides are TGTGCCAGCAGCCCGGGGCAGGGGATCGGAAACACCATATATTTT. The encoded protein is CASSPGQGIGNTIYF.

The chain couples TRBV30 to TRBJ1-5, with D perhaps matching TRBD1 (5 bases). Germline V gives CDR1 GTSNPN, CDR2 SVGIG (reference sequence). V was shortened by 2 bases and J by 6 bases, with 14 bases between the two germline ends. The CDR3 sequence is 14 residues long. CDR3 amino acids: CAWSPDQGFQPQHF. The CDR3 DNA sequence: TGTGCCTGGAGTCCAGATCAGGGATTTCAGCCCCAGCATTTT.

Comments on this clone: At the DNA level, this CDR3 is encoded by other sequences in the same sample as well. The chain is built from TRBV11-2 and TRBJ1-1; D is ambiguous. Germline lookup yields CDR1 SGHAT and CDR2 FQNNGV. This CDR3 region has 13 residues. Trimming took 1 base from V and 3 from J, leaving 6 bases between them. The CDR3 DNA reads as TGTGCCAGCAGCTTAGTGGGGTACACTGAAGCTTTCTTT. It is translated as CASSLVGYTEAFF.

V gene TRBV7-2 combines with J gene TRBJ1-5; unclear D gene. In germline, CDR1 is SGHTA, CDR2 FQGNSA. The V end lost 6 bases, the J end lost 3 bases, and 15 bases lay between the germline ends. The CDR3 loop spans 15 amino acids. Written as DNA, the CDR3 is TGTGCCAGCAGTCGCGTCTCTAGTATCAATCAGCCCCAGCATTTT. This translates into CASSRVSSINQPQHF.

The genes are TRBV7-2 and TRBJ1-2; possible D gene TRBD1, 6 bases. The germline V gene encodes CDR1 SGHTA and CDR2 FQGNSA. Trimming removed 5 bases from V and 1 base from J, with 17 bases in between. The CDR3 contains 16 residues. The CDR3 DNA sequence: TGTGCCAGCAGCCCCGGAGGAGGGGGTCTTAACTATGGCTACACCTTC. Amino acids: CASSPGGGGLNYGYTF.

This chain joins TRBV14 and TRBJ1-1; no clear D gene. Per germline, CDR1 SGHDN and CDR2 FVKESK. This CDR3 has 12 amino acids. Trimming took off 5 bases at V and 1 base at J, with 5 bases between the two ends. The CDR3 DNA sequence: TGTGCCAGCAGCTGGGGGAACACTGAAGCTTTCTTT. Residues: CASSWGNTEAFF.

The chain carries TRBV5-1 and TRBJ2-2, with D perhaps TRBD2 (5 bases). The CDR3 contains 15 residues. The V and J ends lost 3 bases and 7 bases respectively, with 16 bases between them. The germline CDR1 and CDR2 sequences are SGHRS and YFSETQ. CDR3 loop: CASSSTGNGVGELFF. The CDR3 DNA reads as TGCGCCAGCAGCTCGACGGGGAACGGGGTCGGGGAGCTGTTTTTT.

V usage is TRBV6-5 and J usage is TRBJ1-3; D ambiguous. V was pared by 7 bases and J by 0 bases, with 13 bases between. Germline lookup yields CDR1 MNHEY and CDR2 SVGAGI. The CDR3 spans 15 residues. The CDR3: CASTDHKSSGNTIYF. CDR3 in DNA: TGTGCCAGCACCGACCACAAAAGCTCTGGAAACACCATATATTTT.

The CDR3 DNA follows: TGTGCCAGCAGCCTGCGGACAGGGACAGATACGCAGTATTTT. This codes for CASSLRTGTDTQYF. The chain has TRBV9 and TRBJ2-3, with 8 bases fitting TRBD1. The CDR3 totals 14 residues. Trimming took 4 bases from V and 3 from J; bases not matched to a gene: 4. Germline assignment: CDR1 SGDLS and CDR2 YYNGEE.

This chain connects TRBV15 to TRBJ2-2, with 9 nucleotides matching TRBD2. Germline values: CDR1 LNHNV, CDR2 YYDKDF (reference sequence). The CDR3 has 17 amino acids. V was pared by 2 bases and J by 7 bases, with 11 bases of the junction left unmatched. DNA for the CDR3: TGTGCCACCAGCAGATCCGGGTTAGCGGGAGTAGGCGGGGAGCTGTTTTTT. Protein sequence: CATSRSGLAGVGGELFF.

The chain has TRBV6-4 and TRBJ2-3; a weak D match, TRBD1 (6 bases). The germline CDR1 and CDR2 sequences are MRHNA and SNTAGT. V lost 6 bases, J lost 3 bases, and 16 bases lay in between. The CDR3 sequence is 15 residues long. The CDR3 nucleotides read TGTGCCAGCAGCCTCAGGGGTGGATGGACAGATACGCAGTATTTT. It codes for CASSLRGGWTDTQYF.

V usage is TRBV7-2 and J usage is TRBJ1-1; maybe TRBD1 (6 bases). CDR1 and CDR2 (germline): SGHTA, FQGNSA. The CDR3 contains 14 residues. Trimming shortened V by 2 bases and J by 1 base, and 8 bases separated the two germline ends. The CDR3 sequence is CASSLWTENTEAFF. The CDR3 DNA sequence: TGTGCCAGCAGCTTATGGACAGAGAACACTGAAGCTTTCTTT. The whole variable domain, remainder taken from reference TRBV7-2 and TRBJ1-1, is GAGVSQSPSNKVTEKGKDVELRCDPISGHTALYWYRQSLGQGLEFLIYFQGNSAPDKSGLPSDRFSAERTGGSVSTLTIQRTQQEDSAVYLCASSLWTENTEAFFGQGTRLTVV.

This chain uses TRBV30 with TRBJ1-2, with D unclear. The CDR3 contains 12 residues. CDR1 is GTSNPN, CDR2 SVGIG, per germline (reference sequence). Trimming took off 5 bases at V and 2 bases at J, with 9 bases between the two ends. The CDR3 reads CAWGGRNYGYTF. The CDR3 DNA is TGTGCCTGGGGCGGGCGCAACTATGGCTACACCTTC.

This clone was seen a single time. V is TRBV7-3 and J is TRBJ1-1; tentatively, D is TRBD1 (6 bases). The CDR3 runs 16 residues. The germline gives CDR1 SGHTA, CDR2 FQGTGA. V lost 1 base and J 2 bases, leaving 14 bases between the germline ends. The chain's CDR3 is CASSLRPPGENTEAFF. CDR3 DNA sequence: TGTGCCAGCAGCTTAAGGCCCCCAGGGGAAAACACTGAAGCTTTCTTT.

The chain combines TRBV7-8 with TRBJ1-2; D may be TRBD1 (5 bases). V was pared by 2 bases and J by 7 bases, with 11 bases between. Looked up from germline, CDR1 is SGHVS and CDR2 is FQNEAQ. The CDR3 loop spans 13 amino acids. This CDR3 reads CASSLWERGGYTF. As DNA, the CDR3 is TGTGCCAGCAGCTTATGGGAAAGGGGTGGCTACACCTTC.